These T cell receptor beta chains were read from a single sample in a study of identical twins' blood T cells. TCRdb itself ran the 5' RACE reads through MiXCR, one entry per CDR3 protein. Seen here are 300,000 to 400,000 distinct CDR3 sequences, 28% observed once, and the top ten hold about 6%. Material for sequencing was PBMCs. The source is a woman aged 18 to 50 in good health. Both conserved end residues are part of each CDR3. D genes are given only for firm matches. Expanded clones get a size class; other rows say once, few or many, or leave the size out.

CDR3 length | D gene | clone size | J gene | V gene | CDR3 DNA | CDR3 protein
12 | NA | few | TRBJ2-7 | TRBV20-1 | TGCAGTGCGCCAATTCAAGACTACGAGCAGTACTTC | CSAPIQDYEQYF
15 | NA | many | TRBJ2-7 | TRBV29-1 | TGCAGCGTTGCACAGGGATCCTTCTCCAGGTACGAGCAGTACTTC | CSVAQGSFSRYEQYF
13 | NA | NA | TRBJ2-1 | TRBV12-5 | TGTGCTAGTGGTTCGCGCGTTTATAATGAGCAGTTCTTC | CASGSRVYNEQFF
10 | NA | NA | TRBJ2-5 | TRBV29-1 | TGCAGCGGTCGGCGAGAGACCCAGTACTTC | CSGRRETQYF
9 | NA | NA | TRBJ1-2 | TRBV10-3 | TGTGCCGCCGGGGGGGGCCACACCTTC | CAAGGGHTF
13 | NA | NA | TRBJ2-7 | TRBV19 | TGTGCCAGTAGTATAGATCTCACCTACGAGCAGTACTTC | CASSIDLTYEQYF
14 | NA | few | TRBJ2-7 | TRBV29-1 | TGCAGCGTTGAAGATCGGGGACAAGCCTACGAGCAGTACTTC | CSVEDRGQAYEQYF
16 | NA | NA | TRBJ2-2 | TRBV4-3 | TGCGCCAGCAGTGACGGGCAGGGCTTCGGGACCGGGGAGCTGTTTTTT | CASSDGQGFGTGELFF
14 | NA | NA | TRBJ1-6 | TRBV6-5 | TGTGCCAGCAGTTACCGGCAGCCCTCTGGGCCCCTCCACTTT | CASSYRQPSGPLHF
14 | NA | once | TRBJ2-2 | TRBV3-1 | TGTGCCGGCAGCCAAGTTGTGGGGACCGGGGAGCTGTTTTTT | CAGSQVVGTGELFF
18 | NA | NA | TRBJ1-1 | TRBV3-1 | TGTGCCAGCAGCCAAGGTGTGGCTCCGGGCCCTATGAACACTGAAGCTTTCTTT | CASSQGVAPGPMNTEAFF
14 | TRBD2 | few | TRBJ2-3 | TRBV10-1 | TGCGCCAGCAGTTCTAGCGGGACGGCAGATACGCAGTATTTT | CASSSSGTADTQYF
13 | NA | NA | TRBJ1-2 | TRBV5-1 | TGCGACAGCAACCCTTGGGGGACTAGCGGCTACACCTTC | CDSNPWGTSGYTF
16 | NA | NA | TRBJ2-3 | TRBV7-9 | TGTGCCAGCAGCACTACCGCGACCAGGAGGACAGATACGCAGTATTTT | CASSTTATRRTDTQYF
15 | TRBD1 | NA | TRBJ1-1 | TRBV6-5 | TGTGCCAGCAGTTACGCGACAGGGTTCGGCACTGAAGCTTTCTTT | CASSYATGFGTEAFF
12 | NA | few | TRBJ2-3 | TRBV29-1 | TGCAGCGCCGGATCCGGGTCAGATACGCAGTATTTT | CSAGSGSDTQYF
15 | NA | few | TRBJ1-2 | TRBV27 | TGTGCCAGCAGTTTTTTGGGACAAACTAACTATGGCTACACCTTC | CASSFLGQTNYGYTF
13 | TRBD2 | once | TRBJ2-1 | TRBV29-1 | TGCAGCGCTGGACTAGCGGGAAAGAATGAGCAGTTCTTC | CSAGLAGKNEQFF
15 | TRBD2 | NA | TRBJ2-3 | TRBV29-1 | TGCAGCGTTGAAGGGACTAGCGGGAGCCCAGATACGCAGTATTTT | CSVEGTSGSPDTQYF
15 | TRBD1 | NA | TRBJ1-1 | TRBV13 | TGTGCCAGCAGCTTAGATACAGGGGATAATACTGAAGCTTTCTTT | CASSLDTGDNTEAFF
11 | NA | NA | TRBJ2-1 | TRBV9 | TGTGCCAGCAGCGTCGGAGTAGAGCAGTTCTTC | CASSVGVEQFF
14 | NA | NA | TRBJ2-1 | TRBV7-8 | TGTGCCAGCAGCTTAAGGGTCCCACTCAATGAGCAGTTCTTC | CASSLRVPLNEQFF
16 | NA | few | TRBJ1-4 | TRBV11-2 | TGTGCCAGCAGCCTATTAGGTGCGGCAACTAATGAAAAACTGTTTTTT | CASSLLGAATNEKLFF